This T cell receptor (beta chain) was recorded in a study of cytomegalovirus exposure and HLA in healthy donors. Broader study findings: Solely CMV serostatus was available to characterize immune exposure. Associated with cytomegalovirus, according to the listing, were approximately 160 TCR beta chains. Cytomegalovirus status was reportedly diagnosed by the classifier with high sensitivity and specificity. Excluded: some indistinguishable V segments such as TRBV6-2 and TRBV6-3.

A word on this clone: Its target is not known.

The CDR3 consists of 11 residues. Trimming left V 8 bases short and J 2 bases short, with 9 bases between. CDR1 SQVTM and CDR2 ANQGSEA come from the germline V gene. PCR employed 60 Vbeta and 13 Jbeta primers. Sequenced by immunoSEQ multiplex PCR; TCRdb stores in-frame clones only, minus some. The repertoire holds roughly 100,000 clones, with about 80% as singletons. Sequencing used PBMCs. The receptor was derived from a man between 40 and 49 years old in good health and CMV-seronegative. The chain has TRBV29-1 and TRBJ2-5; D is possibly TRBD1 (6 bases). The CDR3 coding sequence is TGCAGCATCGGGACACAAGAGACCCAGTACTTC. Amino acid sequence: CSIGTQETQYF.